This T cell receptor (beta chain) was recorded in a study of T cells after yellow fever vaccination. CDR3 size: 14 residues. Germline CDR1 SGHTA, CDR2 FQGNSA. Trimming shortened V by 6 bases and J by 1 base, and 12 bases separated the two germline ends. Each CDR3 protein is one row after TCRdb ran MiXCR on the 5' RACE reads. The data contain 150,000 or so distinct CDR3 sequences, around 9.3% of them singletons. The sequence derives from a man younger than 35 who received the YFV17D yellow fever vaccine. The rearrangement joins TRBV7-2 to TRBJ1-1; D is unclear. The sample consisted of CD8+ T cells sorted from PBMCs, taken 45 days after the yellow fever booster vaccination. CDR3 protein: CASRLTIENTEAFF. Written as DNA, the CDR3 is TGTGCCAGCAGATTAACAATAGAGAACACTGAAGCTTTCTTT.